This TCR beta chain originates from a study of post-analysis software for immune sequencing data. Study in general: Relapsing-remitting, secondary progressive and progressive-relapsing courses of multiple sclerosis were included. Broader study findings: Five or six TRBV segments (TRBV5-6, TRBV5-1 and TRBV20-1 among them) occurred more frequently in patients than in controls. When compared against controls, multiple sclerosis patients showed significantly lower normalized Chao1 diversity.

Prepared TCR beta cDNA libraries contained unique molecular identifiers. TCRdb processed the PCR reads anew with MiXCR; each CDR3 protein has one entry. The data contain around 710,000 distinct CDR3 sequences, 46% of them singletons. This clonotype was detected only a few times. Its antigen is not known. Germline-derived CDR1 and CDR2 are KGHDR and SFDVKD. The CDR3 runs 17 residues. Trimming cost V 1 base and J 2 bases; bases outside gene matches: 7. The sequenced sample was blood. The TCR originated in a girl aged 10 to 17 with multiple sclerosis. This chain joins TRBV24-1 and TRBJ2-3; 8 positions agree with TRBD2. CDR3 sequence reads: CATSDFPSGSYTDTQYF. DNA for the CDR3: TGTGCCACCAGTGATTTCCCCAGCGGGAGCTACACAGATACGCAGTATTTT.